The next 14 T cell receptor beta chains were all read from a single sample in a study of long-term antiretroviral therapy in people with HIV. It was version v3.0 of the immunoSEQ assay that was run at survey level. TCRdb keeps only in-frame clones here, not all; method: immunoSEQ multiplex PCR. The table shows around 36,000 clones, with roughly 79% occurring only once. The sample in question was unsorted PBMCs, obtained 3 years after starting antiretroviral therapy. All receptors come from a man aged 50 to 59 with HIV.

This clone was found once. This chain joins TRBV10-3 and TRBJ2-3; 9 bases map to TRBD2. The germline V gene has CDR1 ENHRY and CDR2 SYGVKD. Unmatched junction bases numbered 14, after V lost 6 bases and J lost 4 bases. The CDR3 loop spans 17 amino acids. Written as DNA, the CDR3 is TGTGCCATCAGACCCAAAGTGGGGCGGGAGGGTGCAGATACGCAGTATTTT. This codes for CAIRPKVGREGADTQYF.

This clone was found a few times. The gene calls are TRBV18 and TRBJ1-5, with a tentative D call TRBD1 (6 bases). This CDR3 contains 15 residues. V lost 3 bases to trimming and J lost 0 bases, with 9 bases between them. Germline V gene data show CDR1 as KGHSH and CDR2 as LQKENI. The DNA of the CDR3 is TGTGCCAGCTCACCGGACAGCTATAGCAATCAGCCCCAGCATTTT. Translated, it gives CASSPDSYSNQPQHF.

The chain carries TRBV5-1 and TRBJ2-3, with D perhaps TRBD2 (5 bases). Per germline, CDR1 SGHRS and CDR2 YFSETQ. This CDR3 comprises 14 residues. Trimming pared 4 bases from V and 0 bases from J, leaving 9 bases between. The CDR3 loop reads CASSRTASTDTQYF. In DNA, the CDR3 is TGCGCCAGCAGCAGGACTGCTAGCACAGATACGCAGTATTTT. Combining the CDR3 with reference TRBV5-1 and TRBJ2-3 gives the whole variable domain KAGVTQTPRYLIKTRGQQVTLSCSPISGHRSVSWYQQTPGQGLQFLFEYFSETQRNKGNFPGRFSGRQFSNSRSEMNVSTLELGDSALYLCASSRTASTDTQYFGPGTRLTVL.

This chain links TRBV19 with TRBJ2-3; D gene unclear. Between the trimmed V and J ends, which lost 5 bases and 1 base, there was a span of 7 bases. Per germline, CDR1 LNHDA and CDR2 SQIVND (reference sequence). CDR3 size: 13 residues. For the CDR3, the DNA is TGTGCCAGTAGTTTCCTACGCACAGATACGCAGTATTTT. Amino acids: CASSFLRTDTQYF.

This sequence joins TRBV7-2 and TRBJ1-6; TRBD1 aligns across 9 bases. The CDR3 is made up of 19 amino acids. Germline CDR1 and CDR2: SGHTA and FQGNSA. Trimming at V came to 5 bases and at J to 0 bases, leaving 11 bases not matched to a gene. The CDR3: CASSPEVWTGDSYNSPLHF. The CDR3 region has the DNA TGTGCCAGCAGCCCAGAGGTCTGGACAGGGGACTCCTATAATTCACCCCTCCACTTT.

The chain uses TRBV19 and TRBJ1-6; D call uncertain. CDR3 length: 14 amino acids. CDR1 and CDR2 from the germline V gene are LNHDA and SQIVND (reference sequence). V was trimmed by 3 bases and J by 4 bases, leaving 7 bases between them. The CDR3 coding sequence is TGTGCCAGTAGTATGCAGTCTTATAATTCACCCCTCCACTTT. This gives the protein CASSMQSYNSPLHF.

The rearrangement links TRBV29-1 to TRBJ1-5; D gene unclear. V was shortened by 4 bases and J by 0 bases, with 10 bases between the two germline ends. Germline-derived CDR1 and CDR2 are SQVTM and ANQGSEA. The CDR3 extends over 14 amino acids. The CDR3 sequence: CSVGPADSNQPQHF. The DNA of the CDR3 is TGCAGCGTTGGACCAGCAGATAGCAATCAGCCCCAGCATTTT.

This clone was counted only a few times. V is TRBV7-8 and J is TRBJ1-5; the D gene is possibly TRBD1 (6 bases). CDR1 is SGHVS, CDR2 FQNEAQ, per germline. This CDR3 spans 13 amino acids. Trimming took 3 bases from V and 7 from J, leaving 10 bases between them. CDR3 sequence reads: CASSFTGTQPQHF. CDR3 DNA: TGTGCCAGCAGCTTTACAGGGACCCAGCCCCAGCATTTT. Combining the CDR3 with reference TRBV7-8 and TRBJ1-5 gives the whole variable domain GAGVSQSPRYKVAKRGQDVALRCDPISGHVSLFWYQQALGQGPEFLTYFQNEAQLDKSGLPSDRFFAERPEGSVSTLKIQRTQQEDSAVYLCASSFTGTQPQHFGDGTRLSIL.

V usage is TRBV10-3 and J usage is TRBJ2-5, with 11 bases that match TRBD2. The CDR3 has 14 amino acids. Germline V gene sequence: CDR1 ENHRY, CDR2 SYGVKD. The V segment lost 4 bases and the J segment 3 bases; nucleotides outside the gene matches: 1. CDR3 protein: CAISALAGEETQYF. For the CDR3, the DNA is TGTGCCATCAGTGCACTAGCGGGAGAAGAGACCCAGTACTTC.

The genes are TRBV27 and TRBJ1-1; a weak D match, TRBD1 (6 bases). The V end was cut by 5 bases, the J end by 1 base, with 14 bases between. The CDR3 has 15 amino acids. CDR1 and CDR2 (germline): MNHEY, SMNVEV (reference sequence). The CDR3 DNA is TGTGCCAGCAGTCCCAGAGGGGGGAAGAACACTGAAGCTTTCTTT. It codes for CASSPRGGKNTEAFF.

V usage is TRBV18 and J usage is TRBJ2-2; the match to TRBD2 covers 12 bases. Germline V gives CDR1 KGHSH, CDR2 LQKENI. The length of the CDR3 is 15 residues. Trimming at V came to 1 base and at J to 6 bases, leaving 0 bases not matched to a gene. CDR3 sequence (DNA): TGTGCCAGCTCACCACGGACTAGCGGGGCCGGGGAGCTGTTTTTT. Translating it yields CASSPRTSGAGELFF.

This rearrangement joins TRBV27 to TRBJ1-5, with D possibly being TRBD1 (6 bases). The germline V gene encodes CDR1 MNHEY and CDR2 SMNVEV (reference sequence). The CDR3 has 13 residues. Trimming left V 5 bases short and J 5 bases short, with 10 bases between. The CDR3 nucleotides are TGTGCCAGCAGTCAACAGGGCCATCAGCCCCAGCATTTT. Its translation is CASSQQGHQPQHF.

This clone occurred a few times. This chain links TRBV2 with TRBJ2-7; 9 positions match TRBD1. V lost 4 bases and J lost 2; bases outside the gene matches: 9. Per the germline V gene, CDR1 is SNHLY and CDR2 is FYNNEI. The CDR3 is 16 residues long. CDR3 residues: CASSVPRDRATYEQYF. DNA for the CDR3: TGTGCCAGCAGTGTGCCCCGGGACAGGGCGACCTACGAGCAGTACTTC.

The chain couples TRBV25-1 to TRBJ1-1; TRBD1 matches 10 bases. The ends lost 11 bases at V and 1 base at J; junction bases unmatched: 7. This CDR3 contains 14 residues. Germline V gene sequence: CDR1 MGHDK, CDR2 SYGVNS. The CDR3 DNA reads as TGTGCCGGAAAGACAGGGGGCTGGAACACTGAAGCTTTCTTT. This codes for CAGKTGGWNTEAFF.